The 9 T cell receptor beta chains listed next were all sequenced from one sample in a study of T-cell reconstitution after alpha-beta-depleted transplantation in children. During its preparation, the TCRbeta library received unique molecular identifiers. Each CDR3 protein is one row after TCRdb ran MiXCR on the PCR reads. The sample comprises 250,000 or so distinct CDR3 sequences, just under 8.5% of which are singletons, and approximately 6.3% rests with the top ten. The sample in question was PBMCs, mostly from graft donor cells, obtained 180 days after TCRalphabeta/CD19-depleted stem cell transplant. These TCRs come from a male patient younger than 18 who had a stem cell transplant for acute lymphoblastic leukemia, so the T cells may come from the graft donor.

The rearrangement uses TRBV21-1 and TRBJ2-6; the table assigns TRBD1, which was not confirmed against the DNA. TRBV21-1 is an annotated pseudogene. The CDR3 spans 20 residues. The DNA of the CDR3 is TGTGCCAGCAACACATCGTGCGGGGACCTTTTGGGCTCTGGGGCCAACGTCCTGACTTTC. Its translation: CASNTSCGDLLGSGANVLTF.

Ten or more counts support this clonotype. J is TRBJ2-7 and V is TRBV6-1, with TRBD1 matching 8 bases. Unmatched junction bases numbered 7, after V lost 10 bases and J lost 2 bases. Germline V gives CDR1 MNHNS, CDR2 SASEGT. The CDR3 length is 13 residues. CDR3 DNA: TGTGCCACCGGACAGGGAAGCACCTACGAGCAGTACTTC. This translates into CATGQGSTYEQYF.

This clonotype was seen many times. The V gene is TRBV21-1, the J gene TRBJ2-2. TRBV21-1 is listed as a pseudogene. CDR3 length equals 10 residues. DNA of the CDR3: TGTGCCAGCAAGGCCGGGGAGCTGTTTTTT. This translates into CASKAGELFF.

This clonotype was seen ten or more times. This rearrangement joins TRBV20-1 to TRBJ1-1, with 11 bases identical to TRBD1. The CDR3 covers 13 residues. With V trimmed by 2 bases and J by 11 bases, 7 bases remained unmatched. Germline loops: CDR1 DFQATT, CDR2 SNEGSKA (reference sequence). The CDR3 bases are TGCAGTGCTAGATCCGGGACAGGGGGTGGTGCTTTCTTT. Translating gives CSARSGTGGGAFF.

Many counts were recorded for this clonotype. The rearrangement links TRBV20-1 to TRBJ2-5; TRBD2 agrees at 14 bases. Germline trimming cut 4 bases from V and 4 bases from J; bases unmatched to any gene: 8. This CDR3 is 16 amino acids long. Per the germline V gene, CDR1 is DFQATT and CDR2 is SNEGSKA (reference sequence). The CDR3 DNA is TGCAGTGCTACCACTGGGACTAGCGGGAGTTTAGAGACCCAGTACTTC. It is translated as CSATTGTSGSLETQYF.

This clonotype has ten or more counts. The chain has TRBV12-3 or TRBV12-4 and TRBJ1-1; D gene uncertain. The CDR3 runs to 13 residues. Trimming shortened V by 2 bases and J by 0 bases, and 4 bases separated the two germline ends. This CDR3 is CASSLLVNTEAFF. Written as DNA, the CDR3 is TGTGCCAGCAGTTTACTGGTGAACACTGAAGCTTTCTTT.

This chain links TRBV12-3 or TRBV12-4 with TRBJ2-7, with 7 bases that match TRBD2. Unmatched junction bases numbered 10, after V lost 2 bases and J lost 6 bases. The CDR3 length is 15 residues. The CDR3 reads CASSLWRELVREQYF. For the CDR3, the DNA is TGTGCCAGCAGTTTATGGCGGGAGCTCGTTCGCGAGCAGTACTTC.

As for this clonotype: The junction differs from germline at one of its ends, possibly a read error. The rearrangement uses TRBV12-3 or TRBV12-4 and TRBJ1-1, with D uncertain. The CDR3 has 13 amino acids. This chain's CDR3 is CASSLQLNSEAFF. The CDR3 DNA sequence: TGTGCCAGCAGTTTACAGTTGAACTCTGAAGCTTTCTTT.

Many counts were recorded for this clonotype. This chain links TRBV7-9 with TRBJ2-1, with 7 bases that match TRBD1. This CDR3 comprises 13 residues. V trimming: 2 bases; J trimming: 9 bases; junction bases outside the gene matches: 4. Germline lookup yields CDR1 SEHNR and CDR2 FQNEAQ (reference sequence). CDR3 in amino acids: CASSLTGATEQFF. As DNA, the CDR3 is TGTGCCAGCAGCTTAACAGGGGCGACTGAGCAGTTCTTC.